This T cell receptor (beta chain) was identified during a study of shared clonotypes between healthy human individuals. Overall study findings and caveats: The sharing of around 5% of naive CD4 clonotypes was seen across a handful of donors.

Germline lookup yields CDR1 SEHNR and CDR2 FQNEAQ (reference sequence). The germline V and J ends were trimmed by 1 base and 8 bases, with 11 bases remaining between them. This CDR3 region has 13 residues. Authors' processing steps: Filtering of immunoSEQ junctional sequences could not match full-length read filtering. Profiling relied on immunoSEQ multiplex PCR, and the TCRdb table lists in-frame clones only, not all of them. That table gives V, J and clone size, and the DNA gave D and trimming. The sample has some 360,000 clones; 70% to 75% are singletons. Comment on this clone: Antigen: not known.

Sequencing was performed on memory CD4+ T cells sorted from blood. Subset in this sample: CD45RA-negative fraction. The chain has TRBV7-9 and TRBJ1-1; D unclear. The source is a man aged 25-40 years in good health. The CDR3 sequence is CASSLVSAAEAFF. As DNA, the CDR3 is TGTGCCAGCAGCTTAGTTTCGGCAGCCGAAGCTTTCTTT.